This T cell receptor beta chain originates from a study of cytomegalovirus exposure and HLA in healthy donors. Broader study findings: Some V segments, including TRBV6-2 and TRBV6-3, were excluded as indistinguishable. It was only CMV serostatus that was available as immune exposure information. About 87% or about 30% of the time was how often most TCR beta V segments were productive, according to an earlier analysis.

Trimming left V 0 bases short and J 8 bases short, with 8 bases between. The germline CDR1 and CDR2 sequences are MGHRA and YSYEKL. The CDR3 totals 14 residues. Primers for the PCR totalled 60 Vbeta and 13 Jbeta. Sequenced by immunoSEQ multiplex PCR; TCRdb stores in-frame clones only, minus some. The table lists 150,000 or so clones, about four fifths of them singletons. Of note for this clone: Its antigen is currently unknown. The same CDR3 can be traced to other DNA sequences in this sample.

There were likely unrecorded immune exposures, though donors were nominally healthy when sampled. Material for sequencing was PBMCs. The gene calls are TRBV4-1 and TRBJ1-6, with D perhaps matching TRBD1 (6 bases). The sequence was obtained from a man aged 18 to 30 in good health and CMV-seronegative. The CDR3 bases are TGCGCCAGCAGCCAAGAACAGGGCTATTCACCCCTCCACTTT. This translates into CASSQEQGYSPLHF.